These 25 T cell receptor beta chains came from one sample sequenced in a study of CD8 T cells in ankylosing spondylitis. Whole-study findings and limits: Fewer than ten highly homologous variants made up a TCR beta motif that seemed to typify ankylosing spondylitis blood.

Antigens for these TCRs are unknown. In TCRdb, the 5' RACE reads were re-called with MiXCR into one record per CDR3 protein. The table lists fewer than 400,000 distinct CDR3 sequences, less than 9.5% of them singletons. Sequencing input: blood, either unsorted or a sorted T cell fraction (not recorded which). These receptors all come from a male donor with ankylosing spondylitis.

The chain couples TRBV7-2 to TRBJ2-1, with TRBD2 matching 9 bases. V lost 3 bases to trimming and J lost 6 bases; unmatched junction nucleotides: 9. This CDR3 is 16 amino acids long. CDR1 is SGHTA and CDR2 is FQGNSA in the germline V gene. Written as DNA, the CDR3 is TGTGCCAGCAGCTTGGAGGTGGGGGGACTAGCCAATGAGCAGTTCTTC. It encodes CASSLEVGGLANEQFF.

The V call is TRBV12-3 or TRBV12-4, the J call TRBJ2-1; tentative D call: TRBD2 (8 bases). V lost 6 bases and J lost 0, with 15 bases in between. This CDR3 is 16 amino acids long. Here the CDR3 reads CASRGGGRFSYNEQFF. The CDR3 DNA reads as TGTGCCAGCAGAGGGGGCGGGAGGTTCTCCTACAATGAGCAGTTCTTC.

This clonotype has a handful of counts. The CDR3 DNA is TGTGCCAGCAGCTCGCGGGACAGTAATGAAAAACTGTTTTTT. Residues: CASSSRDSNEKLFF. The rearrangement joins TRBV7-9 to TRBJ1-4; 7 bases are shared with TRBD1. The CDR3 covers 14 residues. The V gene's germline CDR1 is SEHNR and CDR2 FQNEAQ (reference sequence). Trimming took 4 bases from V and 4 from J; bases not matched to a gene: 3.

The chain combines TRBV24-1 with TRBJ2-5; D is unclear. This CDR3 has 16 amino acids. Trimming removed 4 bases from V and 7 bases from J, with 21 bases in between. CDR1 and CDR2 (germline): KGHDR, SFDVKD. CDR3 protein: CATSDNGRASSGTQYF. The DNA for the CDR3 is TGTGCCACCAGTGACAACGGCCGAGCATCCTCGGGGACCCAGTACTTC.

This sequence joins TRBV7-2 and TRBJ2-2; 11 nucleotides agree with TRBD1. The V gene end was trimmed by 5 bases and the J gene end by 8 bases; junction bases not matched to a gene: 7. CDR1 is SGHTA, CDR2 FQGNSA, per germline. This CDR3 has 15 amino acids. CDR3 DNA sequence: TGTGCCAGCAGCCAGGCCCGGGACAGGGGGGGGGAGCTGTTTTTT. This translates into CASSQARDRGGELFF.

There are a few counts of this clonotype. This chain links TRBV11-3 with TRBJ2-7; D may be TRBD1 or TRBD2 (5 bases each). CDR3 length: 14 amino acids. Germline V CDR1 and CDR2: SGHNT, YENEEA. Trimming removed 5 bases from V and 5 bases from J, with 16 bases in between. The CDR3 DNA sequence: TGTGCCAGCAGCCACCCCGGGGCGAGGCACGAGCAGTACTTC. Its protein is CASSHPGARHEQYF. The variable domain in full, completed from reference TRBV11-3 and TRBJ2-7, reads EAGVVQSPRYKIIEKKQPVAFWCNPISGHNTLYWYLQNLGQGPELLIRYENEEAVDDSQLPKDRFSAERLKGVDSTLKIQPAELGDSAVYLCASSHPGARHEQYFGPGTRLTVT.

The chain has TRBV11-2 and TRBJ2-1, with D possibly being TRBD2 (6 bases). V was trimmed by 1 base and J by 6 bases, leaving 13 bases between them. The germline V gene encodes CDR1 SGHAT and CDR2 FQNNGV. The CDR3 runs 15 residues. The CDR3 nucleotides are TGTGCCAGCAGCTTAGTGACGGGAGTCGGCAATGAGCAGTTCTTC. Its protein is CASSLVTGVGNEQFF. The full variable domain, its missing parts supplied by reference TRBV11-2 and TRBJ2-1, is EAGVAQSPRYKIIEKRQSVAFWCNPISGHATLYWYQQILGQGPKLLIQFQNNGVVDDSQLPKDRFSAERLKGVDSTLKIQPAKLEDSAVYLCASSLVTGVGNEQFFGPGTRLTVL.

This clonotype was counted many times. The chain links TRBV20-1 to TRBJ2-1; 7 nucleotides match TRBD1. After removal of 3 bases from V and 9 bases from J, the junction contained 8 bases not matched to a gene. Germline V gene lookup returns CDR1 DFQATT and CDR2 SNEGSKA (reference sequence). This CDR3 comprises 13 residues. Here the CDR3 reads CSASQGVQFEQFF. CDR3 bases: TGCAGTGCTAGCCAGGGGGTCCAATTTGAGCAGTTCTTC.

Many counts were recorded for this clonotype. The chain employs TRBV12-3 or TRBV12-4 and TRBJ1-2; maybe TRBD1 (5 bases). Trimming took off 8 bases at V and 8 bases at J, with 18 bases between the two ends. The CDR3 totals 13 residues. The CDR3 sequence is CASQRGLGDGYTF. The CDR3 nucleotides read TGTGCCAGCCAACGGGGACTTGGCGACGGCTACACCTTC.

This clonotype was seen only a few times. The genes are TRBV7-9 and TRBJ1-4; a possible D gene is TRBD1 (5 bases). In germline, CDR1 is SEHNR, CDR2 FQNEAQ (reference sequence). V shed 5 bases and J shed 8 bases, with 21 bases lying between them. This CDR3 contains 16 residues. The CDR3 spells CASSPPMAGLQEKLFF. The CDR3 DNA is TGTGCCAGCAGCCCCCCGATGGCAGGGTTGCAAGAAAAACTGTTTTTT.

The chain combines TRBV10-1 with TRBJ1-1; D ambiguous. CDR3 length equals 13 residues. V was cut by 4 bases and J by 2 bases, with 8 bases left in between. Per germline, CDR1 WNHNN and CDR2 SYGVQD (reference sequence). The DNA of the CDR3 is TGCGCCAGCAGTGGAAACAGAAACACTGAAGCTTTCTTT. Its translation: CASSGNRNTEAFF.

This chain uses TRBV4-3 with TRBJ2-5; 7 positions match TRBD2. Germline CDR1 is LGHNA and CDR2 is YSLEER. The V gene end was trimmed by 4 bases and the J gene end by 4 bases; junction bases not matched to a gene: 12. CDR3 length: 16 amino acids. The CDR3 bases are TGCGCCAGCAGCCGTTACGGGACTACCCGAGGAGAGACCCAGTACTTC. It is translated as CASSRYGTTRGETQYF.

This clonotype was recorded at least ten times. The genes are TRBV10-3 and TRBJ2-1, with 9 bases aligning to TRBD2. The germline CDR1 and CDR2 sequences are ENHRY and SYGVKD. The length of the CDR3 is 17 residues. V lost 5 bases, J lost 6 bases, and 14 bases stayed unmatched. Here the CDR3 DNA reads TGTGCCATCAGTCAGACTAGCGGTGAGGTAGACGTCAATGAGCAGTTCTTC. Its translation is CAISQTSGEVDVNEQFF.

This clonotype has a handful of counts. The chain is built from TRBV19 and TRBJ1-6, with 10 bases that match TRBD1. Trimming took 7 bases from V and 5 from J; bases not matched to a gene: 2. CDR3 length: 14 residues. CDR1 and CDR2 (germline): LNHDA, SQIVND (reference sequence). In DNA form, the CDR3 reads TGTGCCAGTACTGGGACAGGGGATAATTCACCCCTCCACTTT. It codes for CASTGTGDNSPLHF.

V usage is TRBV20-1 and J usage is TRBJ2-7; 8 positions agree with TRBD1. This CDR3 contains 13 residues. The germline V gene encodes CDR1 DFQATT and CDR2 SNEGSKA (reference sequence). V gave up 6 bases and J gave up 3 bases; unmatched junction bases: 7. The CDR3 coding sequence is TGCAGTGCCGTCCCGGACAGGGACTACGAGCAGTACTTC. This translates into CSAVPDRDYEQYF.

This clonotype has only a few counts. This chain links TRBV4-1 with TRBJ2-1; D gene unclear. V was trimmed by 1 base and J by 8 bases, leaving 15 bases between them. CDR1 is MGHRA and CDR2 is YSYEKL in the germline V gene. This CDR3 is 15 amino acids long. Written as DNA, the CDR3 is TGCGCCAGCAGCCAAGCGGGCCTTGAAGCCCATGAGCAGTTCTTC. Translation: CASSQAGLEAHEQFF.

The rearrangement links TRBV18 to TRBJ2-2; TRBD1 matches at 7 bases. The V segment lost 1 base and the J segment 5 bases; nucleotides outside the gene matches: 1. Germline V gene lookup returns CDR1 KGHSH and CDR2 LQKENI. This CDR3 is 14 amino acids long. In nucleotides, the CDR3 is TGTGCCAGCTCACCACTACAGGGGACCGGGGAGCTGTTTTTT. Protein product: CASSPLQGTGELFF.

The chain couples TRBV10-2 to TRBJ2-7, with TRBD2 as a possible D gene (5 bases). The germline CDR1 and CDR2 sequences are WSHSY and SAAADI. Trimming stripped 6 bases from V and 6 bases from J, with 15 bases between. The CDR3 sequence is 13 residues long. CDR3 sequence: CASSPVGVGEQYF. CDR3 DNA: TGCGCCAGCAGCCCCGTGGGAGTAGGCGAGCAGTACTTC.

CDR3 sequence: CASSTAVVSRTEAFF. The CDR3 nucleotides are TGTGCCAGCAGCACAGCGGTGGTATCGAGGACTGAAGCTTTCTTT. The chain couples TRBV11-3 to TRBJ1-1, with no clear D. Germline V gene sequence: CDR1 SGHNT, CDR2 YENEEA. The CDR3 sequence is 15 residues long. V was pared by 5 bases and J by 5 bases, with 18 bases between.

The J gene is TRBJ2-2, the V gene TRBV24-1, with 12 positions matching TRBD2. Germline CDR1 and CDR2: KGHDR and SFDVKD. The junction had 4 bases not matched to a gene; V was cut back by 4 bases and J by 2 bases. CDR3 size: 17 residues. The CDR3 here is CATSDGLAGLNTGELFF. CDR3 nucleotides: TGTGCCACCAGTGACGGACTAGCGGGACTAAACACCGGGGAGCTGTTTTTT.

The table lists this clonotype with a few counts. This chain links TRBV28 with TRBJ2-2; 7 bases line up with TRBD2. There are 14 residues in the CDR3. V dropped 9 bases and J dropped 7; count of bases not matched to a gene: 11. Germline CDR1 reads MDHEN; CDR2 reads SYDVKM. The CDR3 spells CASQMAGVDGELFF. The CDR3 DNA follows: TGTGCCAGTCAAATGGCGGGAGTTGACGGGGAGCTGTTTTTT. Using reference TRBV28 and TRBJ2-2 for the parts outside the CDR3, the full variable domain is DVKVTQSSRYLVKRTGEKVFLECVQDMDHENMFWYRQDPGLGLRLIYFSYDVKMKEKGDIPEGYSVSREKKERFSLILESASTNQTSMYLCASQMAGVDGELFFGEGSRLTVL.

This clonotype was seen a handful of times. The gene calls are TRBV3-1 and TRBJ2-5; 13 bases line up with TRBD2. The CDR3 covers 17 residues. Germline V gene data show CDR1 as LGHDT and CDR2 as YNNKEL (reference sequence). V was clipped by 3 bases and J by 6 bases; unmatched bases: 10. The CDR3 sequence is CASSHRTSGSLAKTQYF. In DNA form, the CDR3 reads TGTGCCAGCAGCCACCGGACTAGCGGGAGTCTTGCGAAGACCCAGTACTTC.

This clonotype was seen many times. The genes are TRBV5-1 and TRBJ2-7; D is unresolved. Deletions cut 0 bases from V and 2 bases from J, with 12 bases between. The CDR3 length is 15 residues. Germline values: CDR1 SGHRS, CDR2 YFSETQ. DNA for the CDR3: TGCGCCAGCAGCTTGGATCCCTCGTCACCCTACGAGCAGTACTTC. Protein product: CASSLDPSSPYEQYF.

The chain is built from TRBV6-6 and TRBJ2-7, with D uncertain. The germline gives CDR1 MNHNY, CDR2 SVGAGI (reference sequence). V lost 2 bases, J lost 8 bases, and 10 bases lay in between. The CDR3 totals 12 residues. CDR3 protein: CASSYDGVQQYF. CDR3 nucleotides: TGTGCCAGCAGTTACGACGGCGTCCAGCAGTACTTC.

As DNA, the CDR3 is TGTGCCAGCAGCACCATAGCGGGAGTGCGCAATGAGCAGTTCTTC. Amino acids: CASSTIAGVRNEQFF. The rearrangement joins TRBV7-2 to TRBJ2-1; 9 positions match TRBD2. The CDR3 runs to 15 residues. Per the germline V gene, CDR1 is SGHTA and CDR2 is FQGNSA. The junction had 8 bases not matched to a gene; V was cut back by 5 bases and J by 6 bases.